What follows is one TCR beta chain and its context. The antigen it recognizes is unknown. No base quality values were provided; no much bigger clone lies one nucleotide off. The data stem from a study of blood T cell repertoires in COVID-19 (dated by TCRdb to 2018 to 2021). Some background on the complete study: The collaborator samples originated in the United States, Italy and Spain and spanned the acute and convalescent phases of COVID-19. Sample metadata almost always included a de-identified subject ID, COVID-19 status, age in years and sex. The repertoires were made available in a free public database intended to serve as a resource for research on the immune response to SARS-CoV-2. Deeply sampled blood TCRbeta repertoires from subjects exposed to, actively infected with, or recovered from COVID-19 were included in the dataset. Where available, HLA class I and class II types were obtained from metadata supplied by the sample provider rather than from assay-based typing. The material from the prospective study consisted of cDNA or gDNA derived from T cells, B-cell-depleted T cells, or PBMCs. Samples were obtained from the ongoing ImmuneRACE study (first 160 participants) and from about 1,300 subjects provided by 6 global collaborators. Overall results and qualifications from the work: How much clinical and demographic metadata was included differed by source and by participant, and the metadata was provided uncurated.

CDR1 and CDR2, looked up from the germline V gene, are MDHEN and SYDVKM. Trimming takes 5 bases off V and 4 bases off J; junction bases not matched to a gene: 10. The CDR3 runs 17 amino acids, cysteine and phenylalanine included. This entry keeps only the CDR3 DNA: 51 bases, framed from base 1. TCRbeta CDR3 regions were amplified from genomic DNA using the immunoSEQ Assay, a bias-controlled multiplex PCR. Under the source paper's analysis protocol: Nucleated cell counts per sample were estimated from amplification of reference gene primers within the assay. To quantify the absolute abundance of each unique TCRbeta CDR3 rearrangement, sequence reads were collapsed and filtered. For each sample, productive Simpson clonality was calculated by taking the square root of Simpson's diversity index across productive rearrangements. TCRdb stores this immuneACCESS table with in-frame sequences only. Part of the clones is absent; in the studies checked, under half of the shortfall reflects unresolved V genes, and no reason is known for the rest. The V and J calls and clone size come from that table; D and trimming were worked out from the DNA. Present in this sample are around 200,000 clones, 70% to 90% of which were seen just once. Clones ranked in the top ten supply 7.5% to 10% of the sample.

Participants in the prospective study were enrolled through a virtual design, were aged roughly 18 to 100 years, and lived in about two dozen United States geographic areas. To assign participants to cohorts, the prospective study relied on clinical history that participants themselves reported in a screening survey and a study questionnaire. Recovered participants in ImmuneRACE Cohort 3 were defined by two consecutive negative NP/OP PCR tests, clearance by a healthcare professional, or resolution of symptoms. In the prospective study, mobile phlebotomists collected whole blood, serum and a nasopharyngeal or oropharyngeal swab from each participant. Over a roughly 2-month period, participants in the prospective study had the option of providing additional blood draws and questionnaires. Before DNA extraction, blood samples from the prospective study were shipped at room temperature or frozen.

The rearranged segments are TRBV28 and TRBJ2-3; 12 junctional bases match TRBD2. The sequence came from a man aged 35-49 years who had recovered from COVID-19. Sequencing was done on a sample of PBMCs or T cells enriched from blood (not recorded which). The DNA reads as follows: TGTGCCAGCAGTCCGAGGACTAGCGGGGACGATCCAGATACGCAGTATTTT. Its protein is CASSPRTSGDDPDTQYF.